One sample yielded the 30 T cell receptor beta chains listed below, sequenced in a study of shared clonotypes between healthy human individuals. Some clones are missing from TCRdb's copy, which holds only in-frame ones; the method was immunoSEQ multiplex PCR. The sample records roughly 550,000 clones, roughly 96% being singletons. Naive CD8 cells lacked CD45RO and underwent positive selection for CCR7, leaving out terminally differentiated effector memory CD45RA+ cells. Sequenced input: naive CD8+ T cells sorted from blood. Receptor source: a woman in her 30s in good health.

The gene calls are TRBV6-5 and TRBJ1-2; D not certain. In germline, CDR1 is MNHEY, CDR2 SVGAGI. V lost 0 bases, J lost 3 bases, and 14 bases lay in between. The CDR3 is 16 amino acids. The CDR3, as DNA: TGTGCCAGCAGTTACTCGAGTAGGGAAGGGTACTATGGCTACACCTTC. Translated, it gives CASSYSSREGYYGYTF.

V gene TRBV7-9 combines with J gene TRBJ2-1; the match to TRBD2 covers 9 bases. Germline lookup yields CDR1 SEHNR and CDR2 FQNEAQ (reference sequence). The CDR3 covers 18 residues. V was clipped by 2 bases and J by 4 bases; unmatched bases: 12. This chain's CDR3 is CASSLPSSSGKKYNEQFF. CDR3 DNA: TGTGCCAGCAGCTTACCCTCCTCTAGCGGGAAGAAGTACAATGAGCAGTTCTTC.

V is TRBV25-1 and J is TRBJ2-5, with a weak D call TRBD2 (5 bases). V was trimmed by 3 bases and J by 11 bases, leaving 13 bases between them. This CDR3 has 12 amino acids. Germline V gives CDR1 MGHDK, CDR2 SYGVNS. DNA for the CDR3: TGTGCCAGCAGTGATACGAGTTGGGAGCAGTACTTC. Protein: CASSDTSWEQYF.

The CDR3 protein is CSVAGIWGSYEQYF. The DNA for the CDR3 is TGCAGCGTTGCCGGGATTTGGGGCTCCTACGAGCAGTACTTC. The chain links TRBV29-1 to TRBJ2-5, with D perhaps TRBD2 (5 bases). With the DNA end fitting TRBJ2-7 better, the J assignment may be wrong. Germline lookup yields CDR1 SQVTM and CDR2 ANQGSEA. The CDR3 is 14 amino acids.

V and J are TRBV29-1 and TRBJ1-2, with D perhaps matching TRBD1 (5 bases). Trimming shortened V by 3 bases and J by 3 bases, and 11 bases separated the two germline ends. Germline V gene data show CDR1 as SQVTM and CDR2 as ANQGSEA. The CDR3 length is 13 residues. The CDR3 DNA sequence: TGCAGCGTTGAGACAGCTCGGGACTATGGCTACACCTTC. Its protein product is CSVETARDYGYTF.

This clone was seen only once. The chain links TRBV19 to TRBJ1-1, with D possibly TRBD1 on 6 matching bases. CDR3 length: 14 residues. Germline CDR1 and CDR2: LNHDA and SQIVND (reference sequence). V lost 10 bases, J lost 3 bases, and 18 bases lay in between. The CDR3 spells CATTWTPGDTEAFF. The CDR3 region has the DNA TGTGCCACTACTTGGACTCCAGGGGACACTGAAGCTTTCTTT.

The V and J genes are TRBV6-6 and TRBJ2-1; tentatively, D is TRBD1 or TRBD2 (5 bases each). CDR3 length equals 16 residues. Germline values: CDR1 MNHNY, CDR2 SVGAGI (reference sequence). V was shortened by 0 bases and J by 0 bases, with 9 bases between the two germline ends. CDR3 sequence: CASSYSAGSSYNEQFF. DNA for the CDR3: TGTGCCAGCAGTTACTCGGCAGGGAGCTCCTACAATGAGCAGTTCTTC.

The genes are TRBV6-5 and TRBJ2-2, with no clear D. V was trimmed by 5 bases and J by 8 bases, leaving 9 bases between them. The CDR3 extends over 12 amino acids. CDR1 and CDR2 from the germline V gene are MNHEY and SVGAGI. The CDR3 bases are TGTGCCAGCAGTATCCTAGAGGGGGAGCTGTTTTTT. It yields the protein CASSILEGELFF.

This chain links TRBV28 with TRBJ1-2; the D is unclear. Trimming removed 1 base at V and 1 base at J, with 10 bases between. This CDR3 is built from 15 residues. Germline V gene data show CDR1 as MDHEN and CDR2 as SYDVKM. CDR3 DNA sequence: TGTGCCAGCAGTTTATTCTCGGCGGTTAACTATGGCTACACCTTC. This codes for CASSLFSAVNYGYTF.

The count of this clone is one. The chain combines TRBV27 with TRBJ2-3; D is tentatively TRBD1 or TRBD2 (5 bases each). The CDR3 extends over 15 amino acids. Trimming removed 2 bases from V and 4 bases from J, with 13 bases in between. The germline V gene encodes CDR1 MNHEY and CDR2 SMNVEV (reference sequence). In DNA, the CDR3 is TGTGCCAGCAGTTTACGGGGCGAGAGGGCAGATACGCAGTATTTT. Translating it yields CASSLRGERADTQYF.

This rearrangement joins TRBV27 to TRBJ2-1; 14 positions match TRBD2. Unmatched junction bases numbered 10, after V lost 6 bases and J lost 9 bases. CDR1 and CDR2 (germline): MNHEY, SMNVEV (reference sequence). The length of the CDR3 is 16 residues. Here the CDR3 reads CASRLGTSGSRGEQFF. CDR3 bases: TGTGCCAGCAGGCTAGGGACTAGCGGGAGTCGAGGTGAGCAGTTCTTC.

This clone was detected only once. The CDR3 DNA is TGTGCCAGCAGCCCCACAGGGGAGGGGTCCTACGAGCAGTACTTC. Its translation is CASSPTGEGSYEQYF. The V gene is TRBV5-4, the J gene TRBJ2-7; D may be TRBD1 or TRBD2 (7 bases each). The V end lost 4 bases, the J end lost 1 base, and 15 bases lay between the germline ends. The V gene's germline CDR1 is SGHNT and CDR2 YYREEE (reference sequence). The CDR3 spans 15 residues.

The chain links TRBV13 to TRBJ2-2, with D tentatively TRBD2 (5 bases). V shed 11 bases and J shed 2 bases, with 12 bases lying between them. Per the germline V gene, CDR1 is PRHDT and CDR2 is FYEKMQ (reference sequence). The length of the CDR3 is 13 residues. CDR3 sequence reads: CASRRGNTGELFF. As DNA, the CDR3 is TGTGCCTCGCGTCGGGGAAACACCGGGGAGCTGTTTTTT.

This clone appeared a few times. It is unclear where the CDR3 begins or ends on the DNA, so no DNA is shown, and the CDR3 is as TCRdb lists it. The chain links TRBV30 to TRBJ1-1; TRBD1, the D gene given by the table, was not confirmed from the DNA. Germline V CDR1 and CDR2: GTSNPN, SVGIG (reference sequence). The CDR3 adds up to 12 amino acids, both ends counted. The CDR3 loop is CAWSSTSNEAFF.

The V and J genes are TRBV7-8 and TRBJ2-5; D is uncertain. With the DNA end fitting TRBJ2-7 better, the J assignment may be wrong. Germline assignment: CDR1 SGHVS and CDR2 FQNEAQ. This CDR3 contains 13 residues. CDR3: CASSLGNSYEQYF. The CDR3 nucleotides read TGTGCCAGCAGCTTAGGGAATTCCTACGAGCAGTACTTC.

V is TRBV7-2 and J is TRBJ2-5; 8 bases line up with TRBD2. The J call may be wrong; the DNA end is better matched by TRBJ2-7. The CDR3 contains 16 residues. Germline V gives CDR1 SGHTA, CDR2 FQGNSA. In nucleotides, the CDR3 is TGTGCCAGCAGCTCATCGTATTTAGCGGGAAACTACGAGCAGTACTTC. Its protein product is CASSSSYLAGNYEQYF.

The chain uses TRBV27 and TRBJ1-1; D might be TRBD1 (5 bases). Germline lookup yields CDR1 MNHEY and CDR2 SMNVEV (reference sequence). The V and J ends lost 0 bases and 6 bases respectively, with 11 bases between them. This CDR3 has 14 residues. The CDR3 DNA reads as TGTGCCAGCAGTTTATCGGGGGGAAGGTCTGAAGCTTTCTTT. Its translation is CASSLSGGRSEAFF.

V is TRBV28 and J is TRBJ1-5; tentatively, D is TRBD1 (5 bases). The CDR3 contains 12 residues. Germline V gives CDR1 MDHEN, CDR2 SYDVKM. With 6 bases removed from V and 10 bases from J, the gap between germline ends came to 13 bases. The CDR3 here is CASSRGVLPQHF. The CDR3 nucleotides read TGTGCCAGCAGCCGAGGGGTTCTTCCCCAGCATTTT.

The chain is built from TRBV6-1 and TRBJ2-3, with TRBD1 identical over 7 bases. CDR1 and CDR2 (germline): MNHNS, SASEGT. This CDR3 comprises 15 residues. J lost 2 bases, V lost 2 bases, and 4 bases had no gene match. The CDR3 nucleotides read TGTGCCAGCAGTGAAATCAGGGGGTCCACAGATACGCAGTATTTT. Translating it yields CASSEIRGSTDTQYF.

The genes are TRBV28 and TRBJ1-4; D not resolved. V dropped 5 bases and J dropped 4 bases, with 8 bases sitting between them. This CDR3 is 13 amino acids long. Germline V gene lookup returns CDR1 MDHEN and CDR2 SYDVKM. The CDR3 spells CASSPGVNEKLFF. CDR3 nucleotide sequence: TGTGCCAGCAGTCCCGGGGTTAATGAAAAACTGTTTTTT.

The J gene is TRBJ2-5, the V gene TRBV6-5; D unresolved. Per germline, CDR1 MNHEY and CDR2 SVGAGI. V lost 0 bases and J 5 bases, leaving 16 bases between the germline ends. This CDR3 is 16 amino acids long. For the CDR3, the DNA is TGTGCCAGCAGTTACTCGAATCCTGCGGCAGAGGAGACCCAGTACTTC. Its protein is CASSYSNPAAEETQYF.

A remark on this clone: At the DNA level, this CDR3 is encoded by other sequences in the same sample as well. The chain has TRBV5-6 and TRBJ2-3; D not resolved. Trimming pared 4 bases from V and 4 bases from J, leaving 7 bases between. This CDR3 has 12 residues. The germline V gene has CDR1 SGHDT and CDR2 YYEEEE. The CDR3 region is CASSLGSDTQYF. The CDR3 bases are TGTGCCAGCAGCCTAGGCTCAGATACGCAGTATTTT.

The J gene is TRBJ1-5, the V gene TRBV19; D may be TRBD1 (5 bases). The CDR3 consists of 16 residues. CDR1 LNHDA and CDR2 SQIVND come from the germline V gene (reference sequence). Deletions cut 7 bases from V and 2 bases from J, with 18 bases between. The CDR3 nucleotides read TGTGCCAGTAACTCTTATCAGGGTATTGGCAATCAGCCCCAGCATTTT. Its protein product is CASNSYQGIGNQPQHF.

In nucleotides, the CDR3 is TGTGCCAGCAGCCCAGAGACAGGGGATGGGACTGAAGCTTTCTTT. Its protein is CASSPETGDGTEAFF. The chain carries TRBV4-2 and TRBJ1-1; 8 positions match TRBD1. CDR3 length equals 15 residues. V lost 4 bases to trimming and J lost 5 bases; unmatched junction nucleotides: 9. Looked up from germline, CDR1 is LGHNA and CDR2 is YNFKEQ.

The chain links TRBV5-4 to TRBJ2-1, with D maybe TRBD2 (6 bases). V was clipped by 3 bases and J by 3 bases, with 22 bases between them. The CDR3 covers 18 residues. Germline CDR1 SGHNT, CDR2 YYREEE (reference sequence). DNA of the CDR3: TGTGCCAGCAGCTGGAGGGAGGCCTCCCGGACGGTCTACAATGAGCAGTTCTTC. Amino acids: CASSWREASRTVYNEQFF. Looking up the rest from reference TRBV5-4 and TRBJ2-1 gives the full variable domain: ETGVTQSPTHLIKTRGQQVTLRCSSQSGHNTVSWYQQALGQGPQFIFQYYREEENGRGNFPPRFSGLQFPNYSSELNVNALELDDSALYLCASSWREASRTVYNEQFFGPGTRLTVL.

This chain connects TRBV27 to TRBJ1-1; D not certain. The CDR3 sequence is 13 residues long. V lost 2 bases to trimming and J lost 2 bases, with 6 bases between them. CDR1 and CDR2 from the germline V gene are MNHEY and SMNVEV (reference sequence). The DNA for the CDR3 is TGTGCCAGCAGTTTAGCAAGCAACACTGAAGCTTTCTTT. Encoded protein: CASSLASNTEAFF.

This clone was counted once. V usage is TRBV7-6 and J usage is TRBJ1-3; D is perhaps TRBD1 (6 bases). The V gene's germline CDR1 is SGHVS and CDR2 FNYEAQ. The V end lost 1 base, the J end lost 4 bases, and 14 bases lay between the germline ends. The CDR3 loop spans 16 amino acids. CDR3 protein: CASSLEWTADGNTIYF. The CDR3 bases are TGTGCCAGCAGCTTAGAGTGGACAGCCGACGGAAACACCATATATTTT.

A single count supports this clone. The chain links TRBV2 to TRBJ2-1, with 10 bases lining up with TRBD2. CDR1 and CDR2 (germline): SNHLY, FYNNEI. The CDR3 length is 15 residues. J lost 3 bases, V lost 6 bases, and 5 bases had no gene match. The CDR3 nucleotides read TGTGCCAGCAGGGTACTAGCGGGGTACTACAATGAGCAGTTCTTC. Its protein product is CASRVLAGYYNEQFF.

The rearrangement uses TRBV7-9 and TRBJ1-6; D not resolved. Germline CDR1 is SEHNR and CDR2 is FQNEAQ (reference sequence). The CDR3 consists of 18 residues. The V end was cut by 1 base, the J end by 0 bases, with 13 bases between. CDR3 nucleotide sequence: TGTGCCAGCAGCTTAGTCGCCGGGGAAAGCTCCTATAATTCACCCCTCCACTTT. Its translation: CASSLVAGESSYNSPLHF. The full variable domain, in which reference TRBV7-9 and TRBJ1-6 provide the parts outside the CDR3, is DTGVSQNPRHKITKRGQNVTFRCDPISEHNRLYWYRQTLGQGPEFLTYFQNEAQLEKSRLLSDRFSAERPKGSFSTLEIQRTEQGDSAMYLCASSLVAGESSYNSPLHFGNGTRLTVT.

A note on this clone: The sample holds other DNA sequences that translate to the same CDR3. The rearrangement uses TRBV19 and TRBJ1-5; TRBD1 agrees at 7 bases. The CDR3 contains 14 residues. The V gene's germline CDR1 is LNHDA and CDR2 SQIVND (reference sequence). V gave up 3 bases and J gave up 5 bases; unmatched junction bases: 4. CDR3 amino acids: CASSIWTGDQPQHF. Written as DNA, the CDR3 is TGTGCCAGTAGTATTTGGACAGGAGATCAGCCCCAGCATTTT.